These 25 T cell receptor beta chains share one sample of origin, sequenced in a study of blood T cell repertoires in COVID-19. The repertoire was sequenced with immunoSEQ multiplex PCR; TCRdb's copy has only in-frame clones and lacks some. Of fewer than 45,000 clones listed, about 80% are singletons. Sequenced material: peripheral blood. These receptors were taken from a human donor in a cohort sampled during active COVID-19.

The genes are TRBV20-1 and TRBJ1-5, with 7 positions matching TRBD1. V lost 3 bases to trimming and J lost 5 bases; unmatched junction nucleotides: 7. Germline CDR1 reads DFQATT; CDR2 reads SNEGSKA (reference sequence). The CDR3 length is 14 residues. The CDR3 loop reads CSASPGQTYQPQHF. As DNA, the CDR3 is TGCAGTGCTAGTCCGGGACAGACCTATCAGCCCCAGCATTTT.

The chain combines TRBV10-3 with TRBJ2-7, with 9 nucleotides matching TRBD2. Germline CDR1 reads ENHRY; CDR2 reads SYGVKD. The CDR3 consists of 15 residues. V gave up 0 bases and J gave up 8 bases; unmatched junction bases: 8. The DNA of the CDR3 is TGTGCCATCAGTGAGTCGCCAGCGGGAGGCAGGAAGCAGTACTTC. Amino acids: CAISESPAGGRKQYF.

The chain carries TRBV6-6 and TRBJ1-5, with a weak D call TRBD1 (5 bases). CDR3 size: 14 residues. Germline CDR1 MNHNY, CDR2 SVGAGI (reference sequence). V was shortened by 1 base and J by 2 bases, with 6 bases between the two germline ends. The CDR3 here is CASSYFRGNQPQHF. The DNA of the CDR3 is TGTGCCAGCAGTTACTTCAGGGGCAATCAGCCCCAGCATTTT.

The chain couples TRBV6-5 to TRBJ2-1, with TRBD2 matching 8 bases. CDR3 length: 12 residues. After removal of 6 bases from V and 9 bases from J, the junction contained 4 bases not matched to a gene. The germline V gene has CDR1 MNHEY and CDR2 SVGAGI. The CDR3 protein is CASRGLGAEQFF. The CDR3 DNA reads TGTGCCAGCAGGGGACTAGGGGCTGAGCAGTTCTTC.

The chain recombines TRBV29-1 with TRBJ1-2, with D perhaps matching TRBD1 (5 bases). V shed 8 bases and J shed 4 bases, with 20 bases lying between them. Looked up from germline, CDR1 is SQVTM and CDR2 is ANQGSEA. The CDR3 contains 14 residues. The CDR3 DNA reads TGCAGCATAACGAGGGGACGGGGAGGCTATGGCTACACCTTC. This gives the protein CSITRGRGGYGYTF.

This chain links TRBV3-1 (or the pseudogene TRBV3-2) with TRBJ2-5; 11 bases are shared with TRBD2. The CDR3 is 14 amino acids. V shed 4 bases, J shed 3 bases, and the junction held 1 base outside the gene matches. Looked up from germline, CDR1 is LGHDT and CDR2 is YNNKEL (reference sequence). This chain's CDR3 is CASSPGLAEETQYF. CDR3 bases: TGTGCCAGCAGCCCGGGACTAGCGGAAGAGACCCAGTACTTC.

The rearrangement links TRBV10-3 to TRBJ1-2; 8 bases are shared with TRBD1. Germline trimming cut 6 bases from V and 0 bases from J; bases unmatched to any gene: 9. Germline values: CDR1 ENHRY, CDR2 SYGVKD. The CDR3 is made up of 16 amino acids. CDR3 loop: CAISEGQAGPNYGYTF. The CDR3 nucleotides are TGTGCCATCAGCGAGGGACAGGCGGGACCTAACTATGGCTACACCTTC.

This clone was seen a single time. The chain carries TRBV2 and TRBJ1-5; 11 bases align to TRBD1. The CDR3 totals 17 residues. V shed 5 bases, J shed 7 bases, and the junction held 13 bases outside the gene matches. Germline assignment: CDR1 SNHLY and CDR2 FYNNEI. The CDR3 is CASSRSQGQGVGQPQHF. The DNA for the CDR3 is TGTGCCAGCAGTCGATCCCAGGGACAGGGGGTGGGACAGCCCCAGCATTTT.

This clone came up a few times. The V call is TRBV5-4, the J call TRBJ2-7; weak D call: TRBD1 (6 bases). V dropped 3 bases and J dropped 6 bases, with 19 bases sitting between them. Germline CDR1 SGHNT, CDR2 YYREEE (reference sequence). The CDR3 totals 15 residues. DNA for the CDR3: TGTGCCAGCAGCTCTATGTATCAGGGGAAACGCGAGCAGTACTTC. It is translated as CASSSMYQGKREQYF.

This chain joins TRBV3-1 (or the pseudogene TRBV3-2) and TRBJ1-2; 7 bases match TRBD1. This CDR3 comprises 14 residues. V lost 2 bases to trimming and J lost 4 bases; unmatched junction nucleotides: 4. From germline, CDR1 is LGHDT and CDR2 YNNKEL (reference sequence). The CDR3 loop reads CASSQLSGGYGYTF. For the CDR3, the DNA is TGTGCCAGCAGCCAACTTTCAGGGGGCTATGGCTACACCTTC.

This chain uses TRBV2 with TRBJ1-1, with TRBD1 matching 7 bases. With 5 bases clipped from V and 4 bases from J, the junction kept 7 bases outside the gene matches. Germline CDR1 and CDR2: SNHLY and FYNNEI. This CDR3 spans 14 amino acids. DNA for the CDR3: TGTGCCAGCAGTCTCCAGGGGGTAAGCACTGAAGCTTTCTTT. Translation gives CASSLQGVSTEAFF.

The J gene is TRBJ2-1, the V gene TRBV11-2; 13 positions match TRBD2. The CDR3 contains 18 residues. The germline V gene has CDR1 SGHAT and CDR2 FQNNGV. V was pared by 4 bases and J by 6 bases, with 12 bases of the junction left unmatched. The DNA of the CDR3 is TGTGCCAGCAGCTCGATATACGGGACTAGCGGGGTCACCAATGAGCAGTTCTTC. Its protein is CASSSIYGTSGVTNEQFF.

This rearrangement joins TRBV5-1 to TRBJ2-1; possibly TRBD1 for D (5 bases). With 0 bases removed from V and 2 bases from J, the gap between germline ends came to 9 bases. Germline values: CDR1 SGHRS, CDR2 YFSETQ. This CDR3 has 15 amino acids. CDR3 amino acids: CASSLGGSTYNEQFF. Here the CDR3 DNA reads TGCGCCAGCAGCTTGGGGGGCTCCACCTACAATGAGCAGTTCTTC.

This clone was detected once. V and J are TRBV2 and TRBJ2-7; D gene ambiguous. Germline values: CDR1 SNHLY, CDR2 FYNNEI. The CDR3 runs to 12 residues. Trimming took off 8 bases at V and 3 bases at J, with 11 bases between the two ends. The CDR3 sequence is CASGQAGYEQYF. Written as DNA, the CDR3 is TGTGCCAGCGGGCAGGCCGGCTACGAGCAGTACTTC.

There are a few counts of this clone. The chain's CDR3 is CASSSQGNSNQPQHF. In nucleotides, the CDR3 is TGTGCCAGCAGCTCACAGGGTAATAGCAATCAGCCCCAGCATTTT. This chain uses TRBV7-2 with TRBJ1-5; perhaps TRBD1 as D (6 bases). Trimming shortened V by 4 bases and J by 0 bases, and 10 bases separated the two germline ends. The CDR3 extends over 15 amino acids. The germline CDR1 and CDR2 sequences are SGHTA and FQGNSA. The whole variable domain, remainder taken from reference TRBV7-2 and TRBJ1-5, is GAGVSQSPSNKVTEKGKDVELRCDPISGHTALYWYRQSLGQGLEFLIYFQGNSAPDKSGLPSDRFSAERTGGSVSTLTIQRTQQEDSAVYLCASSSQGNSNQPQHFGDGTRLSIL.

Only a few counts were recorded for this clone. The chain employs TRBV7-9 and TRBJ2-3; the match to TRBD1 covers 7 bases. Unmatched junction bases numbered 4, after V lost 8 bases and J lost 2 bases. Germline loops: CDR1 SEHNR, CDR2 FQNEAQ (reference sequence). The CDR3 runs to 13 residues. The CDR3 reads CASPQGSTDTQYF. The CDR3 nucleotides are TGTGCCAGCCCACAGGGGTCCACAGATACGCAGTATTTT.

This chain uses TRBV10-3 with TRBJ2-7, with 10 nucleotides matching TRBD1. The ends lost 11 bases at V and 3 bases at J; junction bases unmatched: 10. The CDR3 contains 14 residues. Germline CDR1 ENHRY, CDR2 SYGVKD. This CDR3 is CASESGQGGYEQYF. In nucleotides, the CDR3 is TGTGCCTCGGAGTCAGGACAGGGGGGCTACGAGCAGTACTTC.

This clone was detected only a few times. The CDR3, as DNA: TGTGCCAGCAGTTACTCCAGGGGGGTCACAGATACGCAGTATTTT. Protein sequence: CASSYSRGVTDTQYF. The chain recombines TRBV6-2 or TRBV6-3 with TRBJ2-3; TRBD1 is a possible D gene (7 bases). V shed 0 bases and J shed 2 bases, with 9 bases lying between them. Germline loops: CDR1 MNHEY, CDR2 SVGEGT. This CDR3 is built from 15 residues.

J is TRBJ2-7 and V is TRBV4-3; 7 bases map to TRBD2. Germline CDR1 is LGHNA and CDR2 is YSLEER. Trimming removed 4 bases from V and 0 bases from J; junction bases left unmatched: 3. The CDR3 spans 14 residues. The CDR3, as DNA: TGCGCCAGCAGCCCTAGCGGTAGCTCCTACGAGCAGTACTTC. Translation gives CASSPSGSSYEQYF.

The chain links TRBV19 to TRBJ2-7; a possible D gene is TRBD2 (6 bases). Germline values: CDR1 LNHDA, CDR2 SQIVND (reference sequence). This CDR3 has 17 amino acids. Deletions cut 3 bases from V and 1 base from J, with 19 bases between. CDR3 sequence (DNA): TGTGCCAGTAGTATCGATGGATATCGGAGGGGATCCTACGAGCAGTACTTC. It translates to CASSIDGYRRGSYEQYF.

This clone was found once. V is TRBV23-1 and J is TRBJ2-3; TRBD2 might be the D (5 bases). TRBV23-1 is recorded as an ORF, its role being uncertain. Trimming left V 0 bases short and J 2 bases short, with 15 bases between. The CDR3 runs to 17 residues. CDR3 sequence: CASSQSLWRIHTDTQYF. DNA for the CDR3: TGCGCCAGCAGTCAATCTCTATGGAGGATCCACACAGATACGCAGTATTTT.

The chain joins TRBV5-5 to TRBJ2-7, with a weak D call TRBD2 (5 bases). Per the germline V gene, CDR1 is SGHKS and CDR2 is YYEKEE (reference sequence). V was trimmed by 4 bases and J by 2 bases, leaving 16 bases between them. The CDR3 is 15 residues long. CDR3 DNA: TGTGCCAGCAGCCTGGACGCGGGTCTGACCTACGAGCAGTACTTC. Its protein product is CASSLDAGLTYEQYF.

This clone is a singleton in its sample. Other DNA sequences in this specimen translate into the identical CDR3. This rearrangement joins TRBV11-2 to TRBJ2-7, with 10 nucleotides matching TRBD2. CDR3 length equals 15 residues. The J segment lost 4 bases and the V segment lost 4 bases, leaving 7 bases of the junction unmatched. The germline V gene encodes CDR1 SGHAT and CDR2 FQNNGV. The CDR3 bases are TGTGCCAGCAGCTCCCTAGCGGGAGTTGGATACGAGCAGTACTTC. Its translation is CASSSLAGVGYEQYF. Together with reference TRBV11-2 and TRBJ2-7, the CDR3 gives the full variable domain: EAGVAQSPRYKIIEKRQSVAFWCNPISGHATLYWYQQILGQGPKLLIQFQNNGVVDDSQLPKDRFSAERLKGVDSTLKIQPAKLEDSAVYLCASSSLAGVGYEQYFGPGTRLTVT.

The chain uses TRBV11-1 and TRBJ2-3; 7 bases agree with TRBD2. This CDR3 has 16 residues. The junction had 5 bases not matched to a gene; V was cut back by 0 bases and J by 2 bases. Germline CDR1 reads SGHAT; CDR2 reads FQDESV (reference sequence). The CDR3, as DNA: TGTGCCAGCAGCTTAGCGGCTAGCGGAAACACAGATACGCAGTATTTT. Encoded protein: CASSLAASGNTDTQYF.

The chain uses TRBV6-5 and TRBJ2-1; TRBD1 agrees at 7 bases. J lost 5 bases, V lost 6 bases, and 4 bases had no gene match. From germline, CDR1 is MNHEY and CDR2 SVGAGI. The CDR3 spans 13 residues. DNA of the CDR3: TGTGCCAGCAGACGGGACAGAAACAATGAGCAGTTCTTC. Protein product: CASRRDRNNEQFF.